This TCR beta chain comes out of a study of blood T cells in healthy people across ages. Then a second PCR, running roughly 7 to 11 cycles, was carried out with a sample-barcoded 5' primer and a J-beta primer mix. One entry per CDR3 protein, called by TCRdb with MiXCR from the 5' RACE reads. The table lists hundreds of thousands of distinct CDR3 sequences, around 25% of them singletons, with more than 7.5% in the top ten. This clonotype was picked up a small number of times. Germline V gene data show CDR1 as DFQATT and CDR2 as SNEGSKA (reference sequence). V was shortened by 6 bases and J by 8 bases, with 11 bases between the two germline ends. The CDR3 has 11 amino acids. These data were also filed under a second study, of T cells of mothers and their children. In that study: Extracted RNA, in its entirety, went into cDNA synthesis at around 1.5 ug per 15 ul. The authors added sample barcodes and 2-4 random nucleotides using the M1S primer of the second PCR. Overlap ran slightly, non-significantly higher for related than unrelated mother-child pairs.

This clonotype was obtained from a boy between 5 and 17 years old in good health. Specimen: blood. The chain is built from TRBV20-1 and TRBJ2-1; unclear D gene. CDR3 amino acids: CSAGPTDEQFF. In DNA form, the CDR3 reads TGCAGTGCAGGGCCTACGGATGAGCAGTTCTTC.